Below, one TCR beta chain is given with its context. The source of the sample is a study of OX40 agonist ivuxolimab in advanced cancers. Study-level information: Those enrolled were 82.7% male, with a mean age of approximately 60 years and ages from roughly 23 to 80.

Generated by immunoSEQ multiplex PCR, the TCRdb table keeps only in-frame clones and is missing some. The sample includes approximately 76,000 clones, roughly 90% seen only once; the top ten take about 10%. Autoimmune disease history or systemic immunosuppression meant exclusion. V gave up 0 bases and J gave up 7 bases; unmatched junction bases: 12. The CDR3 loop spans 17 amino acids. The germline CDR1 and CDR2 sequences are LNHDA and SQIVND (reference sequence). The V gene is TRBV19, the J gene TRBJ1-5, with TRBD1 matching over 7 bases. The material was CD4+ or CD8+ T cells sorted from blood, obtained in a trial of the OX40 agonist ivuxolimab. This TCR derives from an adult with an advanced solid tumor such as melanoma, head and neck, liver or kidney cancer. CDR3 loop: CASSIDFTGAGWQPQHF. The DNA of the CDR3 is TGTGCCAGTAGTATAGATTTTACAGGGGCGGGCTGGCAGCCCCAGCATTTT.